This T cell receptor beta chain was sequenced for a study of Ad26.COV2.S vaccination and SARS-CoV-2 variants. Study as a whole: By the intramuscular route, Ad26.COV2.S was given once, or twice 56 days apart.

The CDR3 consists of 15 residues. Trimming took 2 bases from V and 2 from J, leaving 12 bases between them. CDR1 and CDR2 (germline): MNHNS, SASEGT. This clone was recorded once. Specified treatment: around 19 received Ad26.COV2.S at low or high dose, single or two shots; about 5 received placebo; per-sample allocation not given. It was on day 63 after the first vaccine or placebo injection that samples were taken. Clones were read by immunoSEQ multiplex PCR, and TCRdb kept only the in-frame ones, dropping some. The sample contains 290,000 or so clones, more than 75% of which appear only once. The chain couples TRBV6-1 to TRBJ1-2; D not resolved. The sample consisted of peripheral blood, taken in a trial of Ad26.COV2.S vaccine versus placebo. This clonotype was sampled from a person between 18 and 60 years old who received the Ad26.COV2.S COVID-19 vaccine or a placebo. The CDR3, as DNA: TGTGCCAGCAGTGAATCGGAGCGTCCGAACTATGGCTACACCTTC. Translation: CASSESERPNYGYTF.